A selection of T cell receptor beta chains follows, all from one sample in a study of Ad26.COV2.S vaccination and SARS-CoV-2 variants. The data were produced by immunoSEQ multiplex PCR, yet TCRdb's version contains in-frame clones alone and is incomplete. Here the sample spans some 410,000 clones, 92% being singletons. The specimen comprised peripheral blood, sampled in a trial of Ad26.COV2.S vaccine versus placebo. Receptor source: a person between 18 and 60 years old who received the Ad26.COV2.S COVID-19 vaccine or a placebo. Each CDR3 is given with its conserved first and last residue. The D gene is left open where the match is weak. The listing skips clone size in some rows; elsewhere it reads once, few, many or a size class.

TRBV27	TRBJ2-7	TRBD2	NA	CASSLSGGTYEQYF	TGTGCCAGCAGTTTAAGCGGGGGAACCTACGAGCAGTACTTC
TRBV5-1	TRBJ1-2	TRBD1	NA	CASSYGQGAGGYTF	TGCGCCAGCAGCTACGGACAGGGGGCGGGTGGCTACACCTTC
TRBV19	TRBJ1-2	NA	NA	CASSPWDIDGYTF	TGTGCCAGTAGTCCCTGGGACATAGATGGCTACACCTTC
TRBV28	TRBJ2-7	TRBD1	NA	CASSFPTGGGYEQYF	TGTGCCAGCAGTTTCCCGACAGGGGGTGGATACGAGCAGTACTTC
TRBV5-6	TRBJ2-3	NA	NA	CASSLQELTDTQYF	TGTGCCAGCAGCTTACAGGAGTTAACAGATACGCAGTATTTT
TRBV5-4	TRBJ2-3	TRBD2	NA	CASSWGGGADTQYF	TGTGCCAGCAGCTGGGGGGGTGGAGCAGATACGCAGTATTTT
TRBV2	TRBJ2-2	TRBD2	NA	CASNRLADYTGELFF	TGTGCCAGCAATCGACTAGCGGACTACACCGGGGAGCTGTTTTTT
TRBV18	TRBJ2-2	TRBD2	NA	CASSPASGGPNTGELFF	TGTGCCAGCTCACCAGCTAGCGGGGGCCCGAACACCGGGGAGCTGTTTTTT
TRBV7-2	TRBJ2-3	NA	once	CASSLGGNTDTQYF	TGTGCCAGCAGCTTAGGGGGAAACACAGATACGCAGTATTTT
TRBV9	TRBJ2-5	TRBD1	NA	CASSPGQVQETQYF	TGTGCCAGCAGCCCCGGACAGGTCCAAGAGACCCAGTACTTC
TRBV6-6	TRBJ1-5	NA	NA	CASSYGRGRNQPQHF	TGTGCCAGCAGTTACGGCAGGGGACGCAATCAGCCCCAGCATTTT
TRBV7-6	TRBJ2-3	TRBD2	NA	CASSLAPSGGAVSRATDTQYF	TGTGCCAGCAGCTTAGCCCCTAGCGGGGGGGCCGTTTCTAGGGCCACAGATACGCAGTATTTT
TRBV18	TRBJ2-7	NA	NA	CASSPPVRTYEQYF	TGTGCCAGCTCACCACCAGTCAGAACCTACGAGCAGTACTTC
TRBV4-1	TRBJ1-2	NA	NA	CASSQAGVDYGYTF	TGCGCCAGCAGCCAAGCAGGGGTCGACTATGGCTACACCTTC
TRBV29-1	TRBJ2-3	NA	once	CSVVYGLSNADTQYF	TGCAGCGTTGTATATGGGCTTAGTAACGCAGATACGCAGTATTTT
TRBV24-1	TRBJ2-2	NA	NA	CAIEPGHTNTGELFF	TGTGCCATCGAGCCGGGACACACGAACACCGGGGAGCTGTTTTTT
TRBV12-3/TRBV12-4	TRBJ1-6	NA	NA	CASSRDSNSPLHF	TGTGCCAGCAGCAGGGACTCTAATTCACCCCTCCACTTT
TRBV9	TRBJ2-1	TRBD1	NA	CASSVGGQGGYNEQFF	TGTGCCAGCAGCGTAGGAGGACAGGGTGGGTACAATGAGCAGTTCTTC
TRBV5-4	TRBJ2-7	NA	NA	CASSLDLYEQYF	TGTGCCAGCAGCTTGGATCTCTACGAGCAGTACTTC
TRBV5-6	TRBJ2-7	NA	NA	CASSRETSYEQYF	TGTGCCAGCAGCCGGGAGACCTCCTACGAGCAGTACTTC
TRBV2	TRBJ1-2	NA	NA	CASSGAPWTSF	TGTGCCAGCAGTGGGGCTCCATGGACGTCCTTC
TRBV11-2	TRBJ1-1	NA	NA	CASSKGTENTEAFF	TGTGCCAGCAGCAAGGGGACCGAGAACACTGAAGCTTTCTTT
TRBV5-4	TRBJ2-1	TRBD2	NA	CASSPGLASYNEQFF	TGTGCCAGCAGCCCCGGACTAGCGTCCTACAATGAGCAGTTCTTC
TRBV10-1	TRBJ2-7	TRBD1	NA	CASSDRGTDYYEQYF	TGCGCCAGCAGTGACAGGGGGACAGACTACTACGAGCAGTACTTC
TRBV5-4	TRBJ1-2	TRBD1	NA	CASSLTGGVGYTF	TGTGCCAGCAGCTTAACAGGGGGCGTTGGCTACACCTTC
TRBV2	TRBJ2-4	NA	NA	CASSDTSPGQIQYF	TGTGCCAGCAGTGATACCTCCCCGGGACAAATCCAGTACTTC
TRBV27	TRBJ1-3	TRBD1	NA	CASSLIDRGLDTIYF	TGTGCCAGCAGTTTAATTGACAGGGGGTTGGACACCATATATTTT
TRBV6-2/TRBV6-3	TRBJ1-4	NA	NA	CASSYSRRPGANEKLFF	TGTGCCAGCAGTTACTCGAGAAGACCAGGGGCTAATGAAAAACTGTTTTTT
TRBV6-2/TRBV6-3	TRBJ2-7	NA	NA	CASSYLWQEGRYEQYF	TGTGCCAGCAGTTACTTGTGGCAGGAAGGGCGATACGAGCAGTACTTC
TRBV5-8	TRBJ2-3	NA	NA	CASSFYLGLAGTDTQYF	TGTGCCAGCAGCTTTTATTTGGGTTTAGCGGGCACAGATACGCAGTATTTT
TRBV18	TRBJ1-4	NA	NA	CASSPQSDRPNEKLFF	TGTGCCAGCTCACCCCAGTCGGACAGACCTAATGAAAAACTGTTTTTT
TRBV7-8	TRBJ1-5	NA	NA	CASSREQANSNQPQHF	TGTGCCAGCAGCCGTGAACAGGCTAATAGCAATCAGCCCCAGCATTTT
TRBV19	TRBJ1-5	TRBD1	NA	CASGKTGKTGGESNQPQHF	TGTGCCAGCGGTAAGACAGGGAAGACCGGGGGGGAGAGCAATCAGCCCCAGCATTTT
TRBV27	TRBJ2-7	TRBD1	NA	CASSLIGQGVFEQYF	TGTGCCAGCAGTTTAATCGGACAGGGGGTCTTCGAGCAGTACTTC
TRBV28	TRBJ2-1	NA	NA	CASRPTRIPINEQFF	TGTGCCAGCAGACCAACTAGGATTCCTATAAATGAGCAGTTCTTC
TRBV15	TRBJ2-1	TRBD2	NA	CATSRDNSGGYNEQFF	TGTGCCACCAGCAGAGATAATAGCGGGGGATACAATGAGCAGTTCTTC
TRBV4-1	TRBJ2-7	NA	NA	CASSQGRGEQYF	TGCGCCAGCAGCCAAGGTCGGGGGGAGCAGTACTTC
TRBV10-2	TRBJ2-5	NA	NA	CASSNARVRETQYF	TGCGCCAGCAGTAATGCCAGGGTTAGAGAGACCCAGTACTTC
TRBV15	TRBJ2-7	NA	NA	CATSRDLGDEQYF	TGTGCCACCAGCAGAGATCTAGGAGACGAGCAGTACTTC
TRBV5-5	TRBJ1-6	NA	NA	CASSLYSALYNSPLHF	TGTGCCAGCAGCTTGTACAGCGCACTGTATAATTCACCCCTCCACTTT
TRBV6-2/TRBV6-3	TRBJ2-7	NA	NA	CASSYWDEQYF	TGTGCCAGCAGTTACTGGGACGAGCAGTACTTC
TRBV28	TRBJ1-2	TRBD1	NA	CASSQTGTGDGYTF	TGTGCCAGCAGTCAAACCGGGACAGGTGATGGCTACACCTTC